Listed below are T cell receptor beta chains from one sample, sequenced in a study of T cells in Graves' hyperthyroidism and ophthalmopathy. MiXCR, applied by TCRdb to the multiplex PCR reads, yields one record per CDR3 protein. The sample consists of about 610,000 distinct CDR3 sequences, 14% to 15% of them appearing once. What was sequenced was blood. These receptors were obtained from a middle-aged woman with Graves' ophthalmopathy. CDR3s include the opening cysteine and the closing phenylalanine or tryptophan. The D gene is left open where the match is weak. The size of a clone is reported for some rows only, either as once, few or many, or as a class for expanded clones.

V gene	clone size	J gene	CDR3 length	D gene	CDR3 DNA	CDR3 protein
TRBV30	many	TRBJ2-5	15	.	TGTGCCTGCAGTGAAGGGGGGGCAGCGCAAGAGACCCAGTACTTC	CACSEGGAAQETQYF
TRBV6-1	.	TRBJ1-6	14	TRBD1	TGTGCCAGCAGCCGGGACAGGGGTATTTCACCCCTCCACTTT	CASSRDRGISPLHF
TRBV4-1	.	TRBJ1-5	16	TRBD1	TGCGCCAGCAGCCAATTCCCGGGACAGGAGCATCAGCCCCAGCATTTT	CASSQFPGQEHQPQHF
TRBV11-1	.	TRBJ1-2	16	TRBD1	TGTGCCAGCAGTACTCCCGACAGGGATACCCTCTATGGCTACACCTTC	CASSTPDRDTLYGYTF
TRBV6-1	many	TRBJ1-1	14	.	TGTGCCAGCAGTGAAACACCGTGGGACACTGAAGCTTTCTTT	CASSETPWDTEAFF
TRBV30	many	TRBJ2-7	13	.	TGTGCCTGGAGTCCAGTCAGGGGTGGAGAGCAGTACTTC	CAWSPVRGGEQYF
TRBV12-5	many	TRBJ1-2	16	TRBD1	TGTGCTAGTGGTTTTTCCCTTGGACAGGACTCCTATGGCTACACCTTC	CASGFSLGQDSYGYTF
TRBV28	many	TRBJ2-5	15	TRBD1	TGTGCCAGCAGCCTCGGACAGGGGACGGTGGAGACCCAGTACTTC	CASSLGQGTVETQYF
TRBV6-5	.	TRBJ1-5	15	.	TGTGCCAGCAGTTTCCCGCAGGGGCAAGGTCAGCCCCAGCATTTT	CASSFPQGQGQPQHF
TRBV25-1	many	TRBJ2-7	12	.	TGTGCCAGCAGTGAGGCGACCCAAGAGCAGTACTTC	CASSEATQEQYF
TRBV19	many	TRBJ1-5	15	.	TGTGCCAGTAGTATCGGCTTAACAGATAATCAGCCCCAGCATTTT	CASSIGLTDNQPQHF
TRBV28	many	TRBJ2-6	18	TRBD1	TGTGCCAGCAGTCCATGGGGACAGGGGGCTCGTGGGGCCAACGTCCTGACTTTC	CASSPWGQGARGANVLTF
TRBV19	many	TRBJ2-7	15	.	TGTGCCAGTAACCTCGGACAGAGATCCCCCCACGAGCAGTACTTC	CASNLGQRSPHEQYF
TRBV5-6	.	TRBJ1-1	15	.	TGTGCCAGCAGCTTCCTTGGGAATCCGAACACTGAAGCTTTCTTT	CASSFLGNPNTEAFF
TRBV18	few	TRBJ2-5	13	.	TGTGCCAGCTCACCATGGAGAAAAGAGACCCAGTACTTC	CASSPWRKETQYF
TRBV20-1	few	TRBJ2-7	13	.	TGCAGTGCTAGACTAGGGGTAGGCTACGAGCAGTACTTC	CSARLGVGYEQYF
TRBV6-1	few	TRBJ2-7	14	TRBD1	TGTGCCAGCAGTGGGGACAGGGGGCAAGAAGAGCAGTACTTC	CASSGDRGQEEQYF
TRBV20-1	few	TRBJ2-7	13	.	TGCAGTGCTAGAGGAACTAGCAGTTTCGAGCAGTACTTC	CSARGTSSFEQYF
TRBV6-2/TRBV6-3	many	TRBJ1-5	13	.	TGTGCCAGCAGTTCGATTAGCAATCAGCCCCAGCATTTT	CASSSISNQPQHF
TRBV28	many	TRBJ1-1	15	.	TGTGCCACCCTGATTATGGCAGGGTGGGACACTGAAGCTTTCTTT	CATLIMAGWDTEAFF
TRBV7-8	.	TRBJ2-7	14	TRBD2	TGTGCCAGCAGCCCATCTGTAGGGAGGGGCGAGCAGTACTTC	CASSPSVGRGEQYF
TRBV6-1	few	TRBJ2-7	12	.	TGTGCCAGCAGTGAAATGGGATTCGAGCAGTACTTC	CASSEMGFEQYF
TRBV10-2	many	TRBJ1-2	13	.	TGCGCCAGCAGTGAGTCGAGACGCGGTGGCTACACCTTC	CASSESRRGGYTF
TRBV6-2/TRBV6-3	many	TRBJ1-5	16	TRBD1	TGTGCCAGCAGTCCCCAGGGACAGGGGGACGTTCAGCCCCAGCATTTT	CASSPQGQGDVQPQHF
TRBV6-1	many	TRBJ2-7	14	.	TGTGCCAGCAGCCAACGGGGAGTCGCCTACGAGCAGTACTTC	CASSQRGVAYEQYF
TRBV4-1	.	TRBJ1-2	16	.	TGCGCCAGCAGCCAAGTCGGCCAGGGTACGCGTGATGGCTACACCTTC	CASSQVGQGTRDGYTF
TRBV7-2	few	TRBJ2-5	14	.	TGTGCCAGCAGCTTATGGGCTAGCAAAGAGACCCAGTACTTC	CASSLWASKETQYF
TRBV12-3/TRBV12-4	many	TRBJ2-5	15	.	TGTGCCAGCAGTTTCCGGCCAGTTACGCAAGAGACCCAGTACTTC	CASSFRPVTQETQYF
TRBV15	many	TRBJ2-5	16	TRBD2	TGTGCCACCAGCACCGGACTAGCGGGCCTCCAAGAGACCCAGTACTTC	CATSTGLAGLQETQYF
TRBV12-3/TRBV12-4	many	TRBJ2-2	12	.	TGTGCCAGCAGTTTAACGTCGGGGGAGCTGTTTTTT	CASSLTSGELFF
TRBV6-1	many	TRBJ1-5	14	.	TGTGCCAGCTCCCACGGGGGTGGCAATCAGCCCCAGCATTTT	CASSHGGGNQPQHF
TRBV5-1	many	TRBJ1-1	14	.	TGCGCCAGCAGCTATCAGACAGTGAACACTGAAGCTTTCTTT	CASSYQTVNTEAFF
TRBV28	.	TRBJ1-1	15	TRBD1	TGTGCCAGCAGTACCCCGGATACAGGGGGAACTGAAGCTTTCTTT	CASSTPDTGGTEAFF
TRBV7-9	.	TRBJ1-2	14	.	TGTGCCAGCAGCTTAGGTCGGGGGTCGTATGGCTACACCTTC	CASSLGRGSYGYTF
TRBV28	.	TRBJ2-7	18	TRBD1	TGTGCCAGCAGTAAAGGAGTCCGTCGGACAGGGGGCCCGCAAGAGCAGTATTTC	CASSKGVRRTGGPQEQYF
TRBV28	many	TRBJ2-7	15	TRBD1	TGTGCCAGCAGTCCCTACCGGACAGGATACTACGAGCAGTACTTC	CASSPYRTGYYEQYF
TRBV5-1	many	TRBJ2-7	13	.	TGCGCCAGCAGCTTTGGGCAGCTCTACGAGCAGTACTTC	CASSFGQLYEQYF
TRBV6-1	many	TRBJ2-7	13	.	TGTGCCAGCAGTGAAGGAAGCAACTACGAGCAGTACTTC	CASSEGSNYEQYF
TRBV6-5	.	TRBJ2-3	14	.	TGTGCCAGCAGTTACTCCCAGGGCACAGATACGCAGTATTTT	CASSYSQGTDTQYF
TRBV6-2/TRBV6-3	many	TRBJ2-7	12	.	TGTGCCAGCAGTCCCTTCGGTTACGAGCAGTACTTC	CASSPFGYEQYF
TRBV7-9	many	TRBJ1-2	15	.	TGTGCCAGCAGCTTAACTTTCCGGGACTCAAATGAACCCACCTTC	CASSLTFRDSNEPTF
TRBV12-3/TRBV12-4	many	TRBJ1-3	14	.	TGTGCCAGCAGGCCGGCCCACTCTGGAAACACCATATATTTT	CASRPAHSGNTIYF
TRBV6-2/TRBV6-3	.	TRBJ1-5	15	.	TGTGCCATCCCGAGTGAGAGTAGCGGCAATCAGCCCCAGCATTTT	CAIPSESSGNQPQHF
TRBV7-2	many	TRBJ1-2	13	.	TGTGCCAGCAGCTTAGTCTCGGACTATGGCTACACCTTC	CASSLVSDYGYTF
TRBV7-2	.	TRBJ2-7	14	TRBD1	TGTGCCAGCAGCACGGACAGGGGGTTAAACGAGCAGTACTTC	CASSTDRGLNEQYF
TRBV28	many	TRBJ2-2	14	.	TGTGCCAGCAGTTCGGGACAACTCACCGGGGAGCTGTTTTTT	CASSSGQLTGELFF
TRBV27	many	TRBJ1-5	16	TRBD1	TGTGCCAGCAGTCCGTATTCTCCAGGGGGTAATCAGCCCCAGCATTTT	CASSPYSPGGNQPQHF
TRBV19	.	TRBJ1-2	15	TRBD1	TGTGCCAGTAGTGCCCAGACAGGGCTGCTCTATGGCTACACCTTC	CASSAQTGLLYGYTF
TRBV7-8	.	TRBJ2-7	14	.	TGTGCCAGCAGCTTAGCGGAGGGGGCCCGCGAGCAGTACTTC	CASSLAEGAREQYF